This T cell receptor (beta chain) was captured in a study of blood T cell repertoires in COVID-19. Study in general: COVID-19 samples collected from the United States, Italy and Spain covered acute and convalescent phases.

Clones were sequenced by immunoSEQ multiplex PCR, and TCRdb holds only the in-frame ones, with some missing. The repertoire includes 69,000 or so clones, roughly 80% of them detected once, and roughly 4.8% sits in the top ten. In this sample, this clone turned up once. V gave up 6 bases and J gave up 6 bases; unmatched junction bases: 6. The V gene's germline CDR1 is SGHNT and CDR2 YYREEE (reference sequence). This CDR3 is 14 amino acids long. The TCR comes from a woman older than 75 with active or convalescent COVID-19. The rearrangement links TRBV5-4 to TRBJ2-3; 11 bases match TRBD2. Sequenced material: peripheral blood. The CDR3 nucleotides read TGTGCCAGCACTATAGCGGGGGGGCCGGATACGCAGTATTTT. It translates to CASTIAGGPDTQYF.